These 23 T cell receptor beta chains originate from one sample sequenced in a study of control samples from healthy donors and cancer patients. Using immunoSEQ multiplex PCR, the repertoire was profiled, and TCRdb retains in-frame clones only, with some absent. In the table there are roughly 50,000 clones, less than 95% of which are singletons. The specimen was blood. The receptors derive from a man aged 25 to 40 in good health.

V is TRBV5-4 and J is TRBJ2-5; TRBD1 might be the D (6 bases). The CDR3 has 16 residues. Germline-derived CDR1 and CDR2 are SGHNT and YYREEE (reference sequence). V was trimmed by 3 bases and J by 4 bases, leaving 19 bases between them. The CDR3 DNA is TGTGCCAGCAGCTCCCAAGGGCCAGGGGATCGAGAGACCCAGTACTTC. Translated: CASSSQGPGDRETQYF.

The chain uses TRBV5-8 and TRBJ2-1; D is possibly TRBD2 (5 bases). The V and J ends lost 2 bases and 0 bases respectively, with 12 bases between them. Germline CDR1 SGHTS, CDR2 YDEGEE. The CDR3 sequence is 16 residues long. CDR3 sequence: CASSFYRGSSYNEQFF. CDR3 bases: TGTGCCAGCAGCTTTTACAGAGGGAGCTCCTACAATGAGCAGTTCTTC. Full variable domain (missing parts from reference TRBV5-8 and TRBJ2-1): EAGVTQSPTHLIKTRGQQATLRCSPISGHTSVYWYQQALGLGLQFLLWYDEGEERNRGNFPPRFSGRQFPNYSSELNVNALELEDSALYLCASSFYRGSSYNEQFFGPGTRLTVL.

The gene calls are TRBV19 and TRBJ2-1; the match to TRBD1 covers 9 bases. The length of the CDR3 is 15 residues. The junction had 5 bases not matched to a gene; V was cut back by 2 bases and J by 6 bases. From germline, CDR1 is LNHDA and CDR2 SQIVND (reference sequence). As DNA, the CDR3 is TGTGCCAGTAGTATACGGGACAGGGCTTTCAATGAGCAGTTCTTC. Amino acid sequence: CASSIRDRAFNEQFF.

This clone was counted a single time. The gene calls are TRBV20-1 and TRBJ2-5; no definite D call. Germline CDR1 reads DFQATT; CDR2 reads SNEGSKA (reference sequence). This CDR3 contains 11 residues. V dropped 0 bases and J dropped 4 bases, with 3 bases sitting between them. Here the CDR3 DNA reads TGCAGTGCTAGAGACGCAGAGACCCAGTACTTC. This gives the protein CSARDAETQYF.

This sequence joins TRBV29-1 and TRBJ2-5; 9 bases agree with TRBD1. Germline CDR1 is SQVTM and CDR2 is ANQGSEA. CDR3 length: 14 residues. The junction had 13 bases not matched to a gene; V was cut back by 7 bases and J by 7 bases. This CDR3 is CSATPDRGKGTQYF. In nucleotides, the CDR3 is TGCAGCGCAACCCCGGACAGGGGTAAGGGGACCCAGTACTTC.

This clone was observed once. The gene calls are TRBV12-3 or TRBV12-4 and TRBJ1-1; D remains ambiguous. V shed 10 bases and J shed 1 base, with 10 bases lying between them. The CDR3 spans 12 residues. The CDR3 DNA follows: TGTGCCACAGAGGGCCAGAACACTGAAGCTTTCTTT. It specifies CATEGQNTEAFF.

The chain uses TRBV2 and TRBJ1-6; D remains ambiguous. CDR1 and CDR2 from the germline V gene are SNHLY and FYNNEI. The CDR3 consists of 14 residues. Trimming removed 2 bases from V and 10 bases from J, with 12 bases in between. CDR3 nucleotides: TGTGCCAGCAGTGAATCCGGGTCGAGGTCACCCCTCCACTTT. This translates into CASSESGSRSPLHF.

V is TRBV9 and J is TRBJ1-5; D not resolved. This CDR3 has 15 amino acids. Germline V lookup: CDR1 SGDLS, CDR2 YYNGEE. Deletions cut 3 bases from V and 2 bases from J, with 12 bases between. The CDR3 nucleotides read TGTGCCAGCAGCGCGAGCGCGGGCGGCAATCAGCCCCAGCATTTT. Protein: CASSASAGGNQPQHF.

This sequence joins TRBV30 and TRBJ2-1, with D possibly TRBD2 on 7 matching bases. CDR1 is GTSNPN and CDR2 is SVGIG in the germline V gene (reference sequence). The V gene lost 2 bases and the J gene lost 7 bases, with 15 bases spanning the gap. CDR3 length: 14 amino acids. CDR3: CAWSRGRGGNEQFF. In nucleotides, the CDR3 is TGTGCCTGGAGTAGGGGGAGGGGAGGGAATGAGCAGTTCTTC.

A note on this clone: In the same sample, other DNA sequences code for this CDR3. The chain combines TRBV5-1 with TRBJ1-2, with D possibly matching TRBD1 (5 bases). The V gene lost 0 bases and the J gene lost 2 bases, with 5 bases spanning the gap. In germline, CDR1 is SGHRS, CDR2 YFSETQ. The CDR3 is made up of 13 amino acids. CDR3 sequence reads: CASSLGQNYGYTF. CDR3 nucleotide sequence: TGCGCCAGCAGCTTGGGACAGAACTATGGCTACACCTTC. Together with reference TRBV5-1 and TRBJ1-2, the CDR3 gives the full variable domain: KAGVTQTPRYLIKTRGQQVTLSCSPISGHRSVSWYQQTPGQGLQFLFEYFSETQRNKGNFPGRFSGRQFSNSRSEMNVSTLELGDSALYLCASSLGQNYGYTFGSGTRLTVV.

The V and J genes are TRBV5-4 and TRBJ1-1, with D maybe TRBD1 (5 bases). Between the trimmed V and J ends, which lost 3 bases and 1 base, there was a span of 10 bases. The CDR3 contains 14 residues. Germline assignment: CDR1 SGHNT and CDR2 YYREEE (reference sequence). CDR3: CASSSRGANTEAFF. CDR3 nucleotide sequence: TGTGCCAGCAGCTCCAGAGGGGCGAACACTGAAGCTTTCTTT.

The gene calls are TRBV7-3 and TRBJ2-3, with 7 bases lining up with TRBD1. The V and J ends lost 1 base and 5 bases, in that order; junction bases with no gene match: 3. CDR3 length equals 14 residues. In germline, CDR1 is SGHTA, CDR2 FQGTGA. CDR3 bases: TGTGCCAGCAGCTTAAGTACAGGGGTAGATACGCAGTATTTT. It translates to CASSLSTGVDTQYF.

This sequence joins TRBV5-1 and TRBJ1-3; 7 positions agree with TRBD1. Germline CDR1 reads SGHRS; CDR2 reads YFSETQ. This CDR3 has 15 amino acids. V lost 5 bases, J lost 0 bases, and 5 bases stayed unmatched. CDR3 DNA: TGCGCCAGCAGATTAGGGACAGTCTCTGGAAACACCATATATTTT. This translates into CASRLGTVSGNTIYF.

The CDR3 region is CAWSGSLWETQYF. The CDR3 DNA is TGTGCCTGGAGCGGCAGTCTTTGGGAGACCCAGTACTTC. The rearrangement links TRBV30 to TRBJ2-5, with D unresolved. This CDR3 region has 13 residues. V was pared by 3 bases and J by 5 bases, with 13 bases between. Looked up from germline, CDR1 is GTSNPN and CDR2 is SVGIG (reference sequence).

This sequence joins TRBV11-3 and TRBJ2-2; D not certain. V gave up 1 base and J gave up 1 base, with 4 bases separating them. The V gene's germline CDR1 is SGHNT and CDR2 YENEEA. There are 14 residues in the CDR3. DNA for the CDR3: TGTGCCAGCAGCTTAGGCCAGAACACCGGGGAGCTGTTTTTT. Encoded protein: CASSLGQNTGELFF.

CDR3 loop: CASSSDLDPSYNSPLHF. The DNA of the CDR3 is TGTGCCAGCAGCTCCGATCTGGACCCCAGCTATAATTCACCCCTCCACTTT. The chain carries TRBV5-6 and TRBJ1-6, with D unclear. V lost 3 bases and J lost 3, with 16 bases in between. The CDR3 totals 17 residues. CDR1 SGHDT and CDR2 YYEEEE come from the germline V gene.

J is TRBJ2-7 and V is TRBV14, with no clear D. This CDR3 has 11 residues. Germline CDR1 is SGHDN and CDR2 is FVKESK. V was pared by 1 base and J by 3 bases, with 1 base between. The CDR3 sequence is CASSQGYEQYF. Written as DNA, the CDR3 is TGTGCCAGCAGCCAAGGCTACGAGCAGTACTTC. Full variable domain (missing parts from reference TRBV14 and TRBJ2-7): EAGVTQFPSHSVIEKGQTVTLRCDPISGHDNLYWYRRVMGKEIKFLLHFVKESKQDESGMPNNRFLAERTGGTYSTLKVQPAELEDSGVYFCASSQGYEQYFGPGTRLTVT.

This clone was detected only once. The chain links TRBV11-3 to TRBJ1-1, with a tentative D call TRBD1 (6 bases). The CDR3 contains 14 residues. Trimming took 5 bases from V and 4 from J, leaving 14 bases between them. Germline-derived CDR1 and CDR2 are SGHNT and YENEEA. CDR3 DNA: TGTGCCAGCAGCCCCACAGGGCAGGTCACTGAAGCTTTCTTT. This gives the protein CASSPTGQVTEAFF.

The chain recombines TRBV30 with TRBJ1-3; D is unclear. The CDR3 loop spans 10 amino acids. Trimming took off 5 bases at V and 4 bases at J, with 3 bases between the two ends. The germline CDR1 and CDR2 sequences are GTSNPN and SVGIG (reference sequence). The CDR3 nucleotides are TGTGCCTGGGGGGGAAACACCATATATTTT. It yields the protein CAWGGNTIYF. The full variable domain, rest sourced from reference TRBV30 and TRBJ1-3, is SQTIHQWPATLVQPVGSPLSLECTVEGTSNPNLYWYRQAAGRGLQLLFYSVGIGQISSEVPQNLSASRPQDRQFILSSKKLLLSDSGFYLCAWGGNTIYFGEGSWLTVV.

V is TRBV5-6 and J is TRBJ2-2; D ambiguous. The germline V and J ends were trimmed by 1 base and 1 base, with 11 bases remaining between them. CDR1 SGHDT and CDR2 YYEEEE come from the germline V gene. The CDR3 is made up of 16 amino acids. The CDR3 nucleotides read TGTGCCAGCAGCTTGTCGGCAAAAATGAACACCGGGGAGCTGTTTTTT. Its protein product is CASSLSAKMNTGELFF.

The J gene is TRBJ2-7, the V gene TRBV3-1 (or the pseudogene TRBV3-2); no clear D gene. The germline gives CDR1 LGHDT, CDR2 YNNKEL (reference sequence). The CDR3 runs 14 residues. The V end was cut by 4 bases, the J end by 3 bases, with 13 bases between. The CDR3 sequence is CASSPPRYLYEQYF. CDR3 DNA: TGTGCCAGCAGCCCGCCCAGATACCTCTACGAGCAGTACTTC.

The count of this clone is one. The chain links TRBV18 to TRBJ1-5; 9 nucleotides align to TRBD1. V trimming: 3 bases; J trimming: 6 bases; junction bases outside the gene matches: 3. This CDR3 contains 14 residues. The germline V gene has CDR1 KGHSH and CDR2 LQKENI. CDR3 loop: CASSPTGGGQPQHF. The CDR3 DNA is TGTGCCAGCTCACCTACAGGGGGCGGTCAGCCCCAGCATTTT. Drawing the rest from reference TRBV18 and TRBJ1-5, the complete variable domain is NAGVMQNPRHLVRRRGQEARLRCSPMKGHSHVYWYRQLPEEGLKFMVYLQKENIIDESGMPKERFSAEFPKEGPSILRIQQVVRGDSAAYFCASSPTGGGQPQHFGDGTRLSIL.

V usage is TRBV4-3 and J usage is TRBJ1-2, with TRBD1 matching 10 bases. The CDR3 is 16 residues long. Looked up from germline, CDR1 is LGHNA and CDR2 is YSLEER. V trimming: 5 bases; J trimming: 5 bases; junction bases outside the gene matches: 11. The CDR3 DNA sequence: TGCGCCAGCAGCGGAAGGGGGACAGGGGATAGGTATGGCTACACCTTC. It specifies CASSGRGTGDRYGYTF.